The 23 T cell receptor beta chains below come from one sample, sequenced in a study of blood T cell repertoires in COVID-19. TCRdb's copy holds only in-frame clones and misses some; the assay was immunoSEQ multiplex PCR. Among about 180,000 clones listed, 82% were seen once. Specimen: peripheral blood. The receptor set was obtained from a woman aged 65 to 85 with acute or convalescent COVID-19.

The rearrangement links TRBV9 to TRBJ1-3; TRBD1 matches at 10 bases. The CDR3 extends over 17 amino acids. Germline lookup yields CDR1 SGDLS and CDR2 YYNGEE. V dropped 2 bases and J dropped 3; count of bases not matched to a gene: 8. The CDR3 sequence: CASSVRDRGGGGNTIYF. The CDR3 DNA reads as TGTGCCAGCAGCGTCCGGGACAGGGGCGGTGGTGGAAACACCATATATTTT.

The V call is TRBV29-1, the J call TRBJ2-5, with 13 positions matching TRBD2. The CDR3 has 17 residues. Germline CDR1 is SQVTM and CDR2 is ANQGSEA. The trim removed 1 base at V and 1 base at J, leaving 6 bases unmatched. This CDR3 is CSVEGTSGGGAQETQYF. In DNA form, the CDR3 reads TGCAGCGTTGAAGGGACTAGCGGGGGTGGGGCCCAAGAGACCCAGTACTTC.

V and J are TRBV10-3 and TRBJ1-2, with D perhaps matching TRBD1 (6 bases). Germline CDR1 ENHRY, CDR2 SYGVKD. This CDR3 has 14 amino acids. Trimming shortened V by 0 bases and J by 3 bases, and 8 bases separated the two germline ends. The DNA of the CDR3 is TGTGCCATCAGTGAGTCCCACAGGGACTATGGCTACACCTTC. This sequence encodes CAISESHRDYGYTF.

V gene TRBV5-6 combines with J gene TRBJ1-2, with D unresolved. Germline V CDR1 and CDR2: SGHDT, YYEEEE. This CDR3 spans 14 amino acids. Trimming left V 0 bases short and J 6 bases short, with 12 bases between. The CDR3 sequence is CASSLAGFPNGYTF. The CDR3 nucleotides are TGTGCCAGCAGCTTGGCAGGTTTCCCGAATGGCTACACCTTC.

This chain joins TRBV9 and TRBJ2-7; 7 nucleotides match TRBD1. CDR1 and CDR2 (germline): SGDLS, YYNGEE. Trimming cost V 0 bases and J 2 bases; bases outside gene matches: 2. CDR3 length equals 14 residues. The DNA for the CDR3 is TGTGCCAGCAGCGTAGAAACAGGGGCCTACGAGCAGTACTTC. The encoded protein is CASSVETGAYEQYF.

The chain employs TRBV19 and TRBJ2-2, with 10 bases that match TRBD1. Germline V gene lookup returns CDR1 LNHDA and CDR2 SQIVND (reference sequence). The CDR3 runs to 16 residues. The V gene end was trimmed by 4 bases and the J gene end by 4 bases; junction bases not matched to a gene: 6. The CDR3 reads CASSRDRGPGTGELFF. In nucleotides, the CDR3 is TGTGCCAGTAGTAGAGACAGGGGGCCGGGCACCGGGGAGCTGTTTTTT.

CDR3 sequence reads: CASSTGAPNTEAFF. Here the CDR3 DNA reads TGTGCCAGTTCGACAGGGGCCCCGAACACTGAAGCTTTCTTT. This chain connects TRBV19 to TRBJ1-1; 8 bases map to TRBD1. Germline V gene sequence: CDR1 LNHDA, CDR2 SQIVND (reference sequence). The CDR3 loop spans 14 amino acids. J was trimmed by 1 base and V by 8 bases; bases with no gene match: 6.

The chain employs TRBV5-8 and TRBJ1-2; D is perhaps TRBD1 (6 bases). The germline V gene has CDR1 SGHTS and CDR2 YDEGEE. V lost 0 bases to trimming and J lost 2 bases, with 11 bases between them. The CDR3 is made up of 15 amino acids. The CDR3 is CASSLGQGMNYGYTF. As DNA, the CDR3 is TGTGCCAGCAGCTTGGGCCAGGGGATGAACTATGGCTACACCTTC.

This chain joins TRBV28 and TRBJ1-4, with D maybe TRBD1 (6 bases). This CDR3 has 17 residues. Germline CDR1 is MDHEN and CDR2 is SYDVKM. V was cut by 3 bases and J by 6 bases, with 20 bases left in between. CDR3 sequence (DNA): TGTGCCAGCAGTTTGGTAGGGGGAGGGTGGAAATATGAAAAACTGTTTTTT. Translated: CASSLVGGGWKYEKLFF.

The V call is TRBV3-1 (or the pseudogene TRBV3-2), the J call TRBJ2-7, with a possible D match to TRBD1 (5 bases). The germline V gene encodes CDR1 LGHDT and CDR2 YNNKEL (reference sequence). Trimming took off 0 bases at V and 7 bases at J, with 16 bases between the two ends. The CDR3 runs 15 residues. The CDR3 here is CASSQDLNQGREQYF. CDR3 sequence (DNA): TGTGCCAGCAGCCAAGATCTGAACCAGGGTAGGGAGCAGTACTTC.

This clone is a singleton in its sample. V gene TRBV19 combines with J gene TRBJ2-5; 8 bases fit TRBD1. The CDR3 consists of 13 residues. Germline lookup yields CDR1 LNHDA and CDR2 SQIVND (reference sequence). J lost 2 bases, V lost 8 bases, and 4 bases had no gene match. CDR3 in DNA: TGTGCCAGTGCCCGGGACAGGCAAGAGACCCAGTACTTC. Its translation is CASARDRQETQYF. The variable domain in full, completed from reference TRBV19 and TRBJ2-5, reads DGGITQSPKYLFRKEGQNVTLSCEQNLNHDAMYWYRQDPGQGLRLIYYSQIVNDFQKGDIAEGYSVSREKKESFPLTVTSAQKNPTAFYLCASARDRQETQYFGPGTRLLVL.

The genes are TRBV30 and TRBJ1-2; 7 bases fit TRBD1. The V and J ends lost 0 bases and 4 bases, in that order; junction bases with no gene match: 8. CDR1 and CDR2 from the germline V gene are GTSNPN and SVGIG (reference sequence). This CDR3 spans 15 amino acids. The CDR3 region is CAWSVDRTATYGYTF. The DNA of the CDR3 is TGTGCCTGGAGTGTGGACAGGACAGCGACCTATGGCTACACCTTC.

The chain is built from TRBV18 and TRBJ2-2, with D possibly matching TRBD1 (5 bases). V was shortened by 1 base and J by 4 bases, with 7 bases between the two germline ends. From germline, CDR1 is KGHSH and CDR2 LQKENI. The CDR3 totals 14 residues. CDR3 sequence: CASSPRQTTGELFF. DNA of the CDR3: TGTGCCAGCTCACCACGACAGACCACCGGGGAGCTGTTTTTT.

CDR3 amino acids: CASSLQGQPQHF. In DNA, the CDR3 is TGTGCCAGCAGTCTTCAGGGGCAGCCCCAGCATTTT. The V gene is TRBV28, the J gene TRBJ1-5; D is perhaps TRBD1 (6 bases). The V and J ends lost 5 bases and 7 bases respectively, with 9 bases between them. This CDR3 region has 12 residues. Germline V gives CDR1 MDHEN, CDR2 SYDVKM.

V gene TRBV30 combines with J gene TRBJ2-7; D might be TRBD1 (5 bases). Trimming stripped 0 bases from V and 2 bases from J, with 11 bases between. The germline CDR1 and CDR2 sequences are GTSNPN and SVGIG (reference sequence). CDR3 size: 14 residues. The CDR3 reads CAWSVPGHPYEQYF. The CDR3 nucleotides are TGTGCCTGGAGTGTACCAGGACACCCCTACGAGCAGTACTTC.

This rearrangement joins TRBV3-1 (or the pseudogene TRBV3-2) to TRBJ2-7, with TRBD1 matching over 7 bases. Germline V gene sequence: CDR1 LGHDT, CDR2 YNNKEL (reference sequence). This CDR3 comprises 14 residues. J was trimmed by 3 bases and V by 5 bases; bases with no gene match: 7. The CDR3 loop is CASSGPGQFYEQYF. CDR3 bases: TGTGCCAGCAGCGGACCGGGACAGTTCTACGAGCAGTACTTC.

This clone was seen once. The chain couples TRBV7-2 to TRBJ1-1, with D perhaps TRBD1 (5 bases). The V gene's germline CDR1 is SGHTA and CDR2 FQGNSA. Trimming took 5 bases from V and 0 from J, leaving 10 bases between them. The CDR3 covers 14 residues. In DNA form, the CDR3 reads TGTGCCAGCAGCAAGGGACTGATGAACACTGAAGCTTTCTTT. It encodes CASSKGLMNTEAFF.

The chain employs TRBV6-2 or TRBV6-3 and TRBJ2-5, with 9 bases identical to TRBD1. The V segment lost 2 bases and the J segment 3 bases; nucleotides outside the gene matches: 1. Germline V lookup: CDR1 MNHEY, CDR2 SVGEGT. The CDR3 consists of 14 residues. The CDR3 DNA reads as TGTGCCAGCAGTTACCGGGACAGGGAAGAGACCCAGTACTTC. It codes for CASSYRDREETQYF.

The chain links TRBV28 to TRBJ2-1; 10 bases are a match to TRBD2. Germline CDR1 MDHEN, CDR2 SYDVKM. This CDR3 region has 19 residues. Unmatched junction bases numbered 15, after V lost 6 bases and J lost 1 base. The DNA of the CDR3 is TGTGCCAGCAGGCCACAGGGCAGCGGGAGGGGGTTATCCTACAATGAGCAGTTCTTC. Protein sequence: CASRPQGSGRGLSYNEQFF.

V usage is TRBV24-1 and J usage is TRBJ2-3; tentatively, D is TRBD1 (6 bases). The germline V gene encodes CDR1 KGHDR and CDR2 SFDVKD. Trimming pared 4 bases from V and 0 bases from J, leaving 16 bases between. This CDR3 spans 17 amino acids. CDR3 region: CATSDRRTASSTDTQYF. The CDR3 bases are TGTGCCACCAGTGACCGAAGGACAGCGAGTAGCACAGATACGCAGTATTTT.

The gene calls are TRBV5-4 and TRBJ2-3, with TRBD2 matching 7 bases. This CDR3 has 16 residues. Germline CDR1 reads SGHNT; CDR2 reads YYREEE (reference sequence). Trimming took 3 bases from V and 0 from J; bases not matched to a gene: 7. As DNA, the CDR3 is TGTGCCAGCAGCTCACACCAGCGGGAAAGCACAGATACGCAGTATTTT. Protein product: CASSSHQRESTDTQYF.

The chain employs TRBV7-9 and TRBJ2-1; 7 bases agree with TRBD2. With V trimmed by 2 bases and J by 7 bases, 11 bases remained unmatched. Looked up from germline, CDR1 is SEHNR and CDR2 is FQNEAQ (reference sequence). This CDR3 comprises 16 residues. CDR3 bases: TGTGCCAGCAGCTTATATGGGGCGGGAGAGGCAAATGAGCAGTTCTTC. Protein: CASSLYGAGEANEQFF. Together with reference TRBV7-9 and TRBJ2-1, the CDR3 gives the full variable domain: DTGVSQNPRHKITKRGQNVTFRCDPISEHNRLYWYRQTLGQGPEFLTYFQNEAQLEKSRLLSDRFSAERPKGSFSTLEIQRTEQGDSAMYLCASSLYGAGEANEQFFGPGTRLTVL.

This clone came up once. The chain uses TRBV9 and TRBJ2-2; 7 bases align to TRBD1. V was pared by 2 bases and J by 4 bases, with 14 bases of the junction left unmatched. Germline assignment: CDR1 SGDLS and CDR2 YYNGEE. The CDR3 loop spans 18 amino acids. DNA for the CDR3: TGTGCCAGCAGCGTCAACCGACACAGGGGTCAGCCCACCGGGGAGCTGTTTTTT. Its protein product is CASSVNRHRGQPTGELFF.